Below are 28 T cell receptor beta chains sequenced from a single sample in a study of vaccination and CD4 T cells after COVID-19. Treatment in this sample: roughly ten-day PBMC culture with coronavirus spike peptide pools or control peptides (ViraFEST assay). Cultured CD4+ T cell DNA was sequenced using the Oncomine TCR Beta short-read assay. TCRdb ran MiXCR on the PCR reads and lists one entry per CDR3 protein. Here the sample spans around 25,000 distinct CDR3 sequences, under 70% being singletons. Antigens of these TCRs are unknown. Sequenced material: CD4+ T cells from blood, cultured in vitro, taken after SARS-CoV-2 vaccination. The receptors come from a human donor who received a COVID-19 vaccine.

In its sample, this clonotype was seen a few times. The chain employs TRBV6-1 and TRBJ1-5; possibly TRBD1 for D (6 bases). There are 16 residues in the CDR3. Looked up from germline, CDR1 is MNHNS and CDR2 is SASEGT. The V and J ends lost 4 bases and 5 bases respectively, with 18 bases between them. CDR3 sequence reads: CASSAAGVGVHQPQHF. CDR3 sequence (DNA): TGTGCCAGCAGTGCGGCAGGGGTAGGGGTACATCAGCCCCAGCATTTT.

V gene TRBV4-1 combines with J gene TRBJ2-3; 7 bases line up with TRBD2. CDR3 length: 15 amino acids. V trimming: 4 bases; J trimming: 3 bases; junction bases outside the gene matches: 7. Germline V gene data show CDR1 as MGHRA and CDR2 as YSYEKL. The CDR3 region is CASSLRDYGTDTQYF. In DNA form, the CDR3 reads TGCGCCAGCAGCCTTCGGGACTACGGTACAGATACGCAGTATTTT.

This clonotype was observed a single time. This chain's CDR3 is CSARDTRGGVNTEAFF. In DNA, the CDR3 is TGCAGTGCTAGAGATACTCGAGGGGGGGTGAACACTGAAGCTTTCTTT. J is TRBJ1-1 and V is TRBV20-1, with D perhaps TRBD1 (6 bases). Germline CDR1 and CDR2: DFQATT and SNEGSKA (reference sequence). This CDR3 comprises 16 residues. With 0 bases removed from V and 0 bases from J, the gap between germline ends came to 14 bases.

This clonotype was recorded a few times. J is TRBJ2-2 and V is TRBV19; D is possibly TRBD1 or TRBD2 (6 bases each). V lost 0 bases and J 5 bases, leaving 16 bases between the germline ends. This CDR3 has 17 residues. From germline, CDR1 is LNHDA and CDR2 SQIVND (reference sequence). CDR3 residues: CASSIEGGRRGTGELFF. The CDR3 DNA sequence: TGTGCCAGTAGTATAGAAGGGGGACGGCGGGGTACCGGGGAGCTGTTTTTT.

V gene TRBV20-1 combines with J gene TRBJ2-1, with D possibly being TRBD2 (6 bases). Germline-derived CDR1 and CDR2 are DFQATT and SNEGSKA (reference sequence). The germline V and J ends were trimmed by 6 bases and 0 bases, with 15 bases remaining between them. The CDR3 consists of 15 residues. CDR3 sequence: CSAERALSSYNEQFF. The CDR3 DNA reads TGCAGTGCGGAGCGGGCCTTAAGCTCCTACAATGAGCAGTTCTTC.

The chain carries TRBV20-1 and TRBJ1-2; the match to TRBD1 covers 11 bases. J lost 6 bases, V lost 1 base, and 13 bases had no gene match. This CDR3 spans 17 amino acids. Germline V CDR1 and CDR2: DFQATT, SNEGSKA (reference sequence). CDR3 residues: CSARVYGQGARRHGYTF. In nucleotides, the CDR3 is TGCAGTGCTAGAGTCTATGGACAGGGGGCGAGGAGACATGGCTACACCTTC.

This chain joins TRBV19 and TRBJ1-5; D is possibly TRBD1 (5 bases). Germline-derived CDR1 and CDR2 are LNHDA and SQIVND (reference sequence). Deletions cut 4 bases from V and 5 bases from J, with 18 bases between. The CDR3 is 16 amino acids. The CDR3 loop reads CASSKQVRVGDQPQHF. CDR3 coding DNA: TGTGCCAGTAGTAAACAGGTCCGGGTAGGGGATCAGCCCCAGCATTTT.

CDR3 DNA: TGTGCCAGCAGGCCATCCCAGGGACAGGGCGGCACTGAAGCTTTCTTT. Protein sequence: CASRPSQGQGGTEAFF. This rearrangement joins TRBV6-1 to TRBJ1-1; TRBD1 agrees at 9 bases. CDR3 size: 16 residues. Germline values: CDR1 MNHNS, CDR2 SASEGT. Losses at the gene ends were 6 bases for V and 4 bases for J; bases not matched to a gene: 12.

Only a few counts were recorded for this clonotype. The V and J genes are TRBV20-1 and TRBJ1-5; D is unresolved. The CDR3 runs to 13 residues. The germline V and J ends were trimmed by 3 bases and 1 base, with 7 bases remaining between them. Germline-derived CDR1 and CDR2 are DFQATT and SNEGSKA (reference sequence). In DNA form, the CDR3 reads TGCAGTGCTAGGGAGGACAGCAATCAGCCCCAGCATTTT. Translating it yields CSAREDSNQPQHF.

The rearrangement links TRBV12-3 or TRBV12-4 to TRBJ1-4, with 7 bases identical to TRBD1. Unmatched junction bases numbered 9, after V lost 6 bases and J lost 5 bases. The CDR3 extends over 15 amino acids. The DNA for the CDR3 is TGTGCCAGCAGGGATCCCGGGACAGAAAATGAAAAACTGTTTTTT. This codes for CASRDPGTENEKLFF.

V usage is TRBV19 and J usage is TRBJ2-2; 9 bases match TRBD1. The CDR3 extends over 14 amino acids. Germline V gene lookup returns CDR1 LNHDA and CDR2 SQIVND (reference sequence). V dropped 7 bases and J dropped 4; count of bases not matched to a gene: 4. Written as DNA, the CDR3 is TGTGCCAGTATCCAGACAGGGGGCACCGGGGAGCTGTTTTTT. Its protein product is CASIQTGGTGELFF.

The chain couples TRBV20-1 to TRBJ1-3, with 7 bases identical to TRBD1. The CDR3 loop spans 16 amino acids. The germline CDR1 and CDR2 sequences are DFQATT and SNEGSKA (reference sequence). The V gene end was trimmed by 3 bases and the J gene end by 2 bases; junction bases not matched to a gene: 10. For the CDR3, the DNA is TGCAGTGCTAGTCGACAGGGAGTAGGTGCTGGAAACACCATATATTTT. It yields the protein CSASRQGVGAGNTIYF.

This clonotype has a handful of counts. This rearrangement joins TRBV25-1 to TRBJ2-5; no clear D gene. V was shortened by 3 bases and J by 2 bases, with 10 bases between the two germline ends. The CDR3 is 14 residues long. Germline V gene sequence: CDR1 MGHDK, CDR2 SYGVNS. CDR3 sequence reads: CASSDTQGQETQYF. In nucleotides, the CDR3 is TGTGCCAGCAGTGACACACAAGGACAAGAGACCCAGTACTTC.

The J gene is TRBJ1-5, the V gene TRBV6-2 or TRBV6-3; the match to TRBD1 covers 10 bases. V gave up 2 bases and J gave up 9 bases; unmatched junction bases: 7. The V gene's germline CDR1 is MNHEY and CDR2 SVGEGT. The CDR3 loop spans 15 amino acids. The CDR3 sequence: CASSYGQGGLRPQHF. The CDR3 DNA reads TGTGCCAGCAGTTACGGACAGGGGGGGCTTCGGCCCCAGCATTTT.

A few counts support this clonotype. The CDR3 coding sequence is TGTGCCAGCGGACAGGGGGCCGAGGTAGATACGCAGTATTTT. It yields the protein CASGQGAEVDTQYF. The J gene is TRBJ2-3, the V gene TRBV6-1; TRBD1 matches at 11 bases. CDR3 length equals 14 residues. V shed 8 bases and J 5 bases; nucleotides not matched to a gene: 6. Germline V gene data show CDR1 as MNHNS and CDR2 as SASEGT.

This chain links TRBV12-3 or TRBV12-4 with TRBJ2-7; 10 nucleotides align to TRBD2. This CDR3 is 15 amino acids long. With 5 bases clipped from V and 6 bases from J, the junction kept 10 bases outside the gene matches. CDR3 in amino acids: CASSPASGGSPEQYF. DNA of the CDR3: TGTGCCAGCAGTCCCGCTAGCGGGGGTTCACCCGAGCAGTACTTC.

V usage is TRBV6-5 and J usage is TRBJ1-5; the D is unclear. This CDR3 contains 16 residues. The germline gives CDR1 MNHEY, CDR2 SVGAGI. Trimming took 0 bases from V and 1 from J, leaving 10 bases between them. The CDR3 reads CASSYSIGRSNQPQHF. For the CDR3, the DNA is TGTGCCAGCAGTTACTCGATTGGTAGGAGCAATCAGCCCCAGCATTTT.

The rearrangement links TRBV7-8 to TRBJ2-7; 11 bases are shared with TRBD2. Germline loops: CDR1 SGHVS, CDR2 FQNEAQ. The CDR3 is 15 residues long. J gave up 7 bases and V 2 bases, and 7 bases lay outside the gene matches. Here the CDR3 DNA reads TGTGCCAGCAGCTTAAATAGCGGGGGGGCATTAGAGCAGTACTTC. Amino acids: CASSLNSGGALEQYF.

The chain couples TRBV4-1 to TRBJ1-6; unclear D gene. Trimming removed 0 bases at V and 0 bases at J, with 9 bases between. This CDR3 has 17 amino acids. CDR1 is MGHRA and CDR2 is YSYEKL in the germline V gene. The CDR3 is CASSQDDIYSYNSPLHF. CDR3 bases: TGCGCCAGCAGCCAAGATGACATATACTCCTATAATTCACCCCTCCACTTT.

A note on this clonotype: Lacking the conserved final phenylalanine or tryptophan, this CDR3 likely reflects a read error. CDR3 coding DNA: TGTGCCAGCAGCTCCATAGCGGGGGGACCCACAGATACGCAGTATCTT. Translated, it gives CASSSIAGGPTDTQYL. This sequence joins TRBV7-2 and TRBJ2-3; 10 positions match TRBD2. The V segment lost 4 bases and the J segment 2 bases; nucleotides outside the gene matches: 6. CDR1 and CDR2 (germline): SGHTA, FQGNSA. There are 16 residues in the CDR3.

The V and J genes are TRBV25-1 and TRBJ1-1; D might be TRBD1 (5 bases). The CDR3 runs to 14 residues. Germline V gene sequence: CDR1 MGHDK, CDR2 SYGVNS. V was trimmed by 9 bases and J by 5 bases, leaving 19 bases between them. DNA of the CDR3: TGTGCCAGGAGAGGACAACCACCGGAGACTGAAGCTTTCTTT. Translating it yields CARRGQPPETEAFF.

This clonotype appeared a few times. The chain carries TRBV5-4 and TRBJ2-5, with D possibly matching TRBD2 (7 bases). CDR1 SGHNT and CDR2 YYREEE come from the germline V gene (reference sequence). Deletions cut 0 bases from V and 4 bases from J, with 13 bases between. The length of the CDR3 is 15 residues. In DNA, the CDR3 is TGTGCCAGCAGCTTGGCGCGGGGGCTGGGAGAGACCCAGTACTTC. Translating it yields CASSLARGLGETQYF.

J is TRBJ2-1 and V is TRBV20-1; the D is unclear. The CDR3 contains 14 residues. In germline, CDR1 is DFQATT, CDR2 SNEGSKA (reference sequence). The V and J ends lost 3 bases and 0 bases respectively, with 9 bases between them. For the CDR3, the DNA is TGCAGTGCTAGTAACGGTAGCTCCTACAATGAGCAGTTCTTC. Amino acid sequence: CSASNGSSYNEQFF.

The V and J genes are TRBV6-1 and TRBJ1-4; weak D call: TRBD1 (5 bases). This CDR3 spans 14 amino acids. Trimming removed 4 bases at V and 3 bases at J, with 9 bases between. CDR1 and CDR2 from the germline V gene are MNHNS and SASEGT. Written as DNA, the CDR3 is TGTGCCAGCAGTGCTGGGGGTTCTAATGAAAAACTGTTTTTT. Translation gives CASSAGGSNEKLFF.

The V call is TRBV12-3 or TRBV12-4, the J call TRBJ1-5; 7 bases map to TRBD1. This CDR3 contains 18 residues. The trim removed 3 bases at V and 6 bases at J, leaving 17 bases unmatched. CDR3 sequence (DNA): TGTGCCAGCAGTTTTCAGGGGGGAGGGAATCCCCCCCCTCAGCCCCAGCATTTT. Residues: CASSFQGGGNPPPQPQHF.

There are a few counts of this clonotype. The genes are TRBV7-3 and TRBJ2-7, with a possible D match to TRBD1 (6 bases). V gave up 2 bases and J gave up 5 bases, with 10 bases separating them. This CDR3 comprises 13 residues. Germline CDR1 reads SGHTA; CDR2 reads FQGTGA. In DNA, the CDR3 is TGTGCCAGCAGCTTATCCAGGGGCAACGAGCAGTACTTC. Its translation: CASSLSRGNEQYF.

This clonotype was seen a few times. The chain combines TRBV27 with TRBJ1-5, with D tentatively TRBD1 (5 bases). The CDR3 consists of 16 residues. CDR1 is MNHEY and CDR2 is SMNVEV in the germline V gene (reference sequence). V was trimmed by 4 bases and J by 5 bases, leaving 18 bases between them. As DNA, the CDR3 is TGTGCCAGCAGTTCCCGACAGAGAAAATCGGATCAGCCCCAGCATTTT. Amino acid sequence: CASSSRQRKSDQPQHF.

The V gene is TRBV20-1, the J gene TRBJ1-2; no clear D. This CDR3 is 13 amino acids long. Trimming took off 6 bases at V and 0 bases at J, with 11 bases between the two ends. Germline V gene data show CDR1 as DFQATT and CDR2 as SNEGSKA (reference sequence). In nucleotides, the CDR3 is TGCAGTGCCACAGCAGGCGCTAACTATGGCTACACCTTC. Translated, it gives CSATAGANYGYTF.